Here is one T cell receptor beta chain with its context. Its specificity is not known. Trimming took 7 bases from V and 0 from J, leaving 9 bases between them. CDR1 is SNHLY and CDR2 is FYNNEI in the germline V gene. This CDR3 spans 14 amino acids. It was with 60 Vbeta and 13 Jbeta primers that the PCR ran. Clones were sequenced by immunoSEQ multiplex PCR, and TCRdb holds only the in-frame ones, with some missing. Seen here are more than 140,000 clones, over 70% observed once, and the top ten hold approximately 6.1%. The data stem from a study of cytomegalovirus exposure and HLA in healthy donors. About the study: Earlier sequencing of about 179 million T cells yielded 90 million to 140 million unique TCR beta sequences. In an early release, HLA-typed donors contributed some 82 million unique TCR sequences.

General study points: What a later analysis reportedly showed was that an Asian-associated ancestry cluster had fewer N-insertions than the approximately 700-donor mean.

The sequence derives from a man younger than 45 in good health and CMV-seropositive. The genes are TRBV2 and TRBJ2-2; weak D call: TRBD1 (5 bases). The sequenced sample consisted of PBMCs. CDR3 amino acids: CASNWGSNTGELFF. CDR3 nucleotide sequence: TGTGCCAGCAACTGGGGCTCGAACACCGGGGAGCTGTTTTTT.